The 20 T cell receptor beta chains presented below share a single source sample, sequenced in a study of T cells in Graves' hyperthyroidism and ophthalmopathy. RNA transcripts provided the source from which TCR beta CDR3 regions were amplified. The HTBI primer set served for first-round RT-PCR of the TCR CDR3. TCRdb reanalysed the multiplex PCR reads using MiXCR and keeps one entry per CDR3 protein. There are about 600,000 distinct CDR3 sequences in the sample; approximately 15% occur only once, and about 7% lies in the top ten. The sequenced sample consisted of blood. The source of these receptors is a woman aged 18-30 years with Graves' ophthalmopathy.

There are many counts of this clonotype. The chain uses TRBV7-9 and TRBJ2-3; 7 nucleotides line up with TRBD2. The CDR3 runs 15 residues. The V and J ends lost 3 bases and 6 bases, in that order; junction bases with no gene match: 9. CDR1 and CDR2 from the germline V gene are SEHNR and FQNEAQ (reference sequence). The CDR3 DNA reads as TGTGCCAGCAGCTTTCTCGCGGGAGTCGGGGATACGCAGTATTTT. Translating gives CASSFLAGVGDTQYF. The full variable domain, completed using reference TRBV7-9 and TRBJ2-3, is DTGVSQNPRHKITKRGQNVTFRCDPISEHNRLYWYRQTLGQGPEFLTYFQNEAQLEKSRLLSDRFSAERPKGSFSTLEIQRTEQGDSAMYLCASSFLAGVGDTQYFGPGTRLTVL.

This clonotype was counted ten times or more. This chain joins TRBV5-1 and TRBJ2-1; 7 nucleotides line up with TRBD2. This CDR3 contains 15 residues. V lost 3 bases to trimming and J lost 6 bases; unmatched junction nucleotides: 9. Germline V gene data show CDR1 as SGHRS and CDR2 as YFSETQ. This chain's CDR3 is CASSSLAGPTNEQFF. CDR3 coding DNA: TGCGCCAGCAGCTCCTTAGCGGGCCCCACCAATGAGCAGTTCTTC.

The V gene is TRBV29-1, the J gene TRBJ2-1, with 8 bases fitting TRBD1. With 4 bases clipped from V and 6 bases from J, the junction kept 5 bases outside the gene matches. This CDR3 is 13 amino acids long. CDR1 is SQVTM and CDR2 is ANQGSEA in the germline V gene. CDR3 nucleotide sequence: TGCAGCGTTGTCCAGGGGGCAAGCAATGAGCAGTTCTTC. Translated: CSVVQGASNEQFF.

This clonotype was counted at least ten times. The chain employs TRBV24-1 and TRBJ1-5; 8 bases match TRBD1. The CDR3 runs to 15 residues. V shed 6 bases and J 4 bases; nucleotides not matched to a gene: 7. Germline values: CDR1 KGHDR, CDR2 SFDVKD. CDR3 sequence: CATSSRQGLNQPQHF. CDR3 sequence (DNA): TGTGCCACCAGTAGCCGACAGGGGTTGAATCAGCCCCAGCATTTT.

This clonotype has a count of ten or more. CDR3 sequence (DNA): TGCAGTGCTAGAGGTCCCATCAGCGGATACAATGAGCAGTTCTTC. Translated: CSARGPISGYNEQFF. J is TRBJ2-1 and V is TRBV20-1; D is perhaps TRBD2 (5 bases). V gave up 1 base and J gave up 4 bases, with 14 bases separating them. Germline V lookup: CDR1 DFQATT, CDR2 SNEGSKA (reference sequence). This CDR3 spans 15 amino acids.

The sample holds many counts of this clonotype. V usage is TRBV28 and J usage is TRBJ1-1; TRBD1 agrees at 10 bases. Germline assignment: CDR1 MDHEN and CDR2 SYDVKM. V trimming: 5 bases; J trimming: 0 bases; junction bases outside the gene matches: 15. This CDR3 is built from 19 residues. CDR3 residues: CASSPTLDRGGFMNTEAFF. In DNA, the CDR3 is TGTGCCAGCAGTCCGACCCTGGACAGGGGGGGTTTCATGAACACTGAAGCTTTCTTT.

This sequence joins TRBV20-1 and TRBJ2-4; TRBD1 agrees at 9 bases. This CDR3 has 18 residues. The trim removed 6 bases at V and 0 bases at J, leaving 15 bases unmatched. CDR1 and CDR2 (germline): DFQATT, SNEGSKA (reference sequence). The chain's CDR3 is CSAEEGGGQGIAKNIQYF. CDR3 sequence (DNA): TGCAGTGCAGAAGAGGGGGGGGGACAGGGAATAGCCAAAAACATTCAGTACTTC.

DNA for the CDR3: TGTGCCAGCAGCCAAGATTTATGGGGGGGACAGAGCTACGAGCAGTACTTC. Its translation: CASSQDLWGGQSYEQYF. V usage is TRBV4-2 and J usage is TRBJ2-7; D could derive from TRBD1 or TRBD2 (7 bases each). Per the germline V gene, CDR1 is LGHNA and CDR2 is YNFKEQ. Trimming pared 0 bases from V and 3 bases from J, leaving 18 bases between. This CDR3 has 17 residues.

This clonotype was detected many times. The rearrangement links TRBV7-9 to TRBJ2-1; 8 bases agree with TRBD2. J was trimmed by 6 bases and V by 0 bases; bases with no gene match: 4. CDR1 and CDR2 (germline): SEHNR, FQNEAQ (reference sequence). The CDR3 contains 15 residues. CDR3 coding DNA: TGTGCCAGCAGCTTAGCGGGACTAGGGAGCAATGAGCAGTTCTTC. Translation: CASSLAGLGSNEQFF.

The sample holds many counts of this clonotype. This rearrangement joins TRBV6-6 to TRBJ2-7, with a tentative D call TRBD1 (5 bases). The CDR3 has 15 residues. CDR1 and CDR2 (germline): MNHNY, SVGAGI (reference sequence). The V gene lost 0 bases and the J gene lost 3 bases, with 12 bases spanning the gap. The CDR3 nucleotides are TGTGCCAGCAGTTACTCGAAAGAAGGGGTCTACGAGCAGTACTTC. Its protein product is CASSYSKEGVYEQYF.

The V and J genes are TRBV20-1 and TRBJ2-1; D may be TRBD1 or TRBD2 (5 bases each). The CDR3 is made up of 14 amino acids. V was clipped by 1 base and J by 4 bases, with 11 bases between them. Germline values: CDR1 DFQATT, CDR2 SNEGSKA (reference sequence). The DNA for the CDR3 is TGCAGTGCTAGAGGGGACCGCCTATACAATGAGCAGTTCTTC. Its protein is CSARGDRLYNEQFF.

The chain has TRBV4-1 and TRBJ1-4, with TRBD1 matching 8 bases. Trimming took 4 bases from V and 0 from J; bases not matched to a gene: 13. The CDR3 consists of 19 residues. Germline lookup yields CDR1 MGHRA and CDR2 YSYEKL. CDR3 in amino acids: CASSPQGDPIFATNEKLFF. The DNA of the CDR3 is TGCGCCAGCAGCCCACAGGGGGATCCAATTTTTGCAACTAATGAAAAACTGTTTTTT.

V is TRBV29-1 and J is TRBJ1-1; D possibly corresponds to TRBD1 (6 bases). CDR3 length equals 15 residues. V lost 4 bases, J lost 1 base, and 16 bases lay in between. Germline V gene lookup returns CDR1 SQVTM and CDR2 ANQGSEA. CDR3 DNA sequence: TGCAGCGTTGGGGGGGGGGCAGGGGAGAACACTGAAGCTTTCTTT. It yields the protein CSVGGGAGENTEAFF. Based on the CDR3 plus reference TRBV29-1 and TRBJ1-1, the full variable domain is SAVISQKPSRDICQRGTSLTIQCQVDSQVTMMFWYRQQPGQSLTLIATANQGSEATYESGFVIDKFPISRPNLTFSTLTVSNMSPEDSSIYLCSVGGGAGENTEAFFGQGTRLTVV.

This clonotype was picked up many times. The chain couples TRBV20-1 to TRBJ2-3; D remains unclear. CDR1 is DFQATT and CDR2 is SNEGSKA in the germline V gene (reference sequence). Trimming pared 3 bases from V and 0 bases from J, leaving 10 bases between. The CDR3 totals 14 residues. The CDR3 loop is CSASPTPSTDTQYF. The CDR3, as DNA: TGCAGTGCTAGCCCAACACCTAGCACAGATACGCAGTATTTT.

Many counts were recorded for this clonotype. V gene TRBV2 combines with J gene TRBJ2-4; D is undetermined. Between the trimmed V and J ends, which lost 6 bases and 0 bases, there was a span of 12 bases. Per germline, CDR1 SNHLY and CDR2 FYNNEI. The CDR3 runs 15 residues. The CDR3 is CASRGDELAKNIQYF. Written as DNA, the CDR3 is TGTGCCAGCAGAGGAGACGAGTTAGCCAAAAACATTCAGTACTTC.

This clonotype appeared once. Sequence at one end of the junction differs from germline and may be a read error. The chain combines TRBV7-9 with TRBJ1-1, with TRBD1 matching 8 bases. Per germline, CDR1 SEHNR and CDR2 FQNEAQ (reference sequence). The CDR3 consists of 16 residues. The CDR3 bases are TGTGTCAGCAGCTTATCAATAACAGGGGGGAACATTGAAGCTTTCTTT. Protein: CVSSLSITGGNIEAFF.

Turning to this clonotype: A much bigger clone sits one base away, suggesting this may be a read error. The genes are TRBV30 and TRBJ2-1; possibly TRBD2 for D (6 bases). The DNA end favors TRBJ2-7, so the J call may be wrong. CDR1 and CDR2 (germline): GTSNPN, SVGIG (reference sequence). There are 17 residues in the CDR3. CDR3 coding DNA: TGTGCCTGGAGTGCCCAGTATCGGAGGGGACTCCACAATGAGCAGTACTTC. Translating gives CAWSAQYRRGLHNEQYF.

Only a few counts were recorded for this clonotype. The chain is built from TRBV29-1 and TRBJ1-5; no definite D call. This CDR3 has 13 residues. Germline CDR1 reads SQVTM; CDR2 reads ANQGSEA. V was trimmed by 4 bases and J by 7 bases, leaving 14 bases between them. The CDR3 reads CSVGREDGQPQHF. In nucleotides, the CDR3 is TGCAGCGTTGGACGGGAGGATGGGCAGCCCCAGCATTTT.

The chain is built from TRBV18 and TRBJ1-5; a weak D match, TRBD1 (5 bases). The CDR3 consists of 17 residues. Germline CDR1 reads KGHSH; CDR2 reads LQKENI. The germline V and J ends were trimmed by 0 bases and 9 bases, with 21 bases remaining between them. The CDR3 sequence is CASSPPPGPWKRRPQHF. CDR3 DNA: TGTGCCAGCTCACCACCCCCGGGACCGTGGAAACGTCGGCCCCAGCATTTT.

This clonotype was picked up many times. The chain uses TRBV9 and TRBJ2-1, with 11 bases lining up with TRBD2. Germline V CDR1 and CDR2: SGDLS, YYNGEE. Trimming removed 2 bases from V and 9 bases from J; junction bases left unmatched: 10. The CDR3 extends over 16 amino acids. CDR3 coding DNA: TGTGCCAGCAGCGTCAAATTTAGCGGGAGGGCGGGTGAGCAGTTCTTC. This codes for CASSVKFSGRAGEQFF.